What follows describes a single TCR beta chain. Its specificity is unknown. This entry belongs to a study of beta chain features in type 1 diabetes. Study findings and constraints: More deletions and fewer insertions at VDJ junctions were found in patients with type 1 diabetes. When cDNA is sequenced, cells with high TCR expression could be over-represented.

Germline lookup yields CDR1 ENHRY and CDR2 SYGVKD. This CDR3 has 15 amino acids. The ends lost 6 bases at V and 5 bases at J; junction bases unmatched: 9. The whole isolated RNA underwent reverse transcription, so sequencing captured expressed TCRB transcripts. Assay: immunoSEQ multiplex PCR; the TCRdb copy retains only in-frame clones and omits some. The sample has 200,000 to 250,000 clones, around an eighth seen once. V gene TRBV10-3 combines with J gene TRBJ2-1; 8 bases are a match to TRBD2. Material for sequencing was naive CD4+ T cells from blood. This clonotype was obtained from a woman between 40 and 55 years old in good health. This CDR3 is CAISRGGPPDNEQFF. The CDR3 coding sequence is TGTGCCATCAGCCGGGGGGGACCTCCTGACAATGAGCAGTTCTTC.